The TCR beta chain under discussion was sequenced for a study of CD8 T cells in ankylosing spondylitis. Study outcomes and limitations: Reportedly, matched ankylosing spondylitis synovial fluid was significantly enriched for disease-linked clones. In the blood and synovial fluid of reactive arthritis, some motif variants had been previously reported. Characteristic of ankylosing spondylitis blood, it appeared, was a TCR beta motif comprising roughly 8 highly homologous variants. Peripheral blood samples showed relatively rare disease-linked clones, and these clones were CD8+.

Note on this clonotype: Its antigen is as yet unknown.

The length of the CDR3 is 18 residues. The germline V gene has CDR1 SGDLS and CDR2 YYNGEE. V was pared by 0 bases and J by 3 bases, with 8 bases of the junction left unmatched. TCRdb analysed the 5' RACE reads with MiXCR anew, one entry per CDR3 protein. The data hold some 700,000 distinct CDR3 sequences, with about 20% observed a single time. Sequencing was done on a sample of blood, either unsorted or a sorted T cell fraction (not recorded which). V usage is TRBV9 and J usage is TRBJ2-2; 10 bases fit TRBD2. This TCR was recovered from a male donor with ankylosing spondylitis. This CDR3 is CASSVEFLAGVDTGELFF. CDR3 DNA sequence: TGTGCCAGCAGCGTAGAGTTCCTAGCGGGAGTGGACACCGGGGAGCTGTTTTTT.